This T cell receptor (beta chain) derives from a study of T cell changes during pregnancy in multiple sclerosis. This clone appeared once. Sequencing was performed with immunoSEQ multiplex PCR; in TCRdb, only in-frame clones are kept and a portion is missing. The table lists 45,000 to 65,000 clones, about 90% of them singletons, with over 0.55% in the top ten. Trimming cost V 5 bases and J 6 bases, with 13 bases left between them. The length of the CDR3 is 13 residues. Germline V gives CDR1 MNHNY, CDR2 SVGAGI (reference sequence). V and J are TRBV6-6 and TRBJ1-1, with TRBD1 as a possible D gene (6 bases). The sample consisted of CD4+ T cells from peripheral blood mononuclear cells, taken after pregnancy. This sequence was found in a female donor with multiple sclerosis, enrolled in a pregnancy study. CDR3 nucleotides: TGTGCCAGCAGTGCGACAGGCGCTTCTGAAGCTTTCTTT. It codes for CASSATGASEAFF.